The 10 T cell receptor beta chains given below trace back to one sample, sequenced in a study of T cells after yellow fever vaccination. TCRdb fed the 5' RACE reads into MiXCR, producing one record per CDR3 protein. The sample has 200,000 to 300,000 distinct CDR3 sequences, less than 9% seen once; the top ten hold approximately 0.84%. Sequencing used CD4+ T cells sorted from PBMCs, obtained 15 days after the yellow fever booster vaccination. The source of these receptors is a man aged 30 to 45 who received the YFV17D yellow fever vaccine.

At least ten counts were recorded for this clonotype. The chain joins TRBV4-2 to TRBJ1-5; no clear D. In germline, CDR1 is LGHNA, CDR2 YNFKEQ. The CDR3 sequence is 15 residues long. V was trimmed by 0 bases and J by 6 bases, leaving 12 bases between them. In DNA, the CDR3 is TGTGCCAGCAGCCAAGATTGGAAGGCGGGTCAGCCCCAGCATTTT. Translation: CASSQDWKAGQPQHF.

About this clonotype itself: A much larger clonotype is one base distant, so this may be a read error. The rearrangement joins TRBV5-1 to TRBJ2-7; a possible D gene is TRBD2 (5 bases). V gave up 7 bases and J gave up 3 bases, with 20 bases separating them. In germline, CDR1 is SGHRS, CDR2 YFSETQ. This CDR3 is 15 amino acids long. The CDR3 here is CASCEGIGRIYEQYF. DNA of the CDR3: TGCGCCAGCTGTGAAGGGATAGGGAGAATCTACGAGCAGTACTTC.

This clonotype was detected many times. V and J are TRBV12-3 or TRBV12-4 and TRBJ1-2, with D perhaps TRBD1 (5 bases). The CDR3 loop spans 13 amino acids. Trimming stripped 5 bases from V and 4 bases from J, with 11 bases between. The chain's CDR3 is CASSPIGTYGYTF. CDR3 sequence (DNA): TGTGCCAGCAGTCCGATAGGGACCTATGGCTACACCTTC.

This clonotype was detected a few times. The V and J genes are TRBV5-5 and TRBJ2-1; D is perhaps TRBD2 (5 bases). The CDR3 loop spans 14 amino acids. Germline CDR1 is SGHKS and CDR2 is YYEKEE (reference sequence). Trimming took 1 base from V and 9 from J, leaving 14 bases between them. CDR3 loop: CASSLSAREGEQFF. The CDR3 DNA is TGTGCCAGCAGCTTGTCTGCCCGAGAGGGTGAGCAGTTCTTC.

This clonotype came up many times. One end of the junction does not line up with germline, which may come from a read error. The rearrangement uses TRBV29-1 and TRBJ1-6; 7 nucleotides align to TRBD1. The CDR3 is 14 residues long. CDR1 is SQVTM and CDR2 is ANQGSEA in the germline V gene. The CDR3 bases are TGCAGCGCTGAAGGAGAGGGGGCCTATTCACCCCTCCACTTT. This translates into CSAEGEGAYSPLHF.

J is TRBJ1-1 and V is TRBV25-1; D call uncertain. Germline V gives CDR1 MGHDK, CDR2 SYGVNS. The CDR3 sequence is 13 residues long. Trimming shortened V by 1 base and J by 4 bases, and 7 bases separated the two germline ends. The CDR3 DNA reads TGTGCCAGCAGTGAATCTGGAAGCACTGAAGCTTTCTTT. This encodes CASSESGSTEAFF. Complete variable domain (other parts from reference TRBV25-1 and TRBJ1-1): EADIYQTPRYLVIGTGKKITLECSQTMGHDKMYWYQQDPGMELHLIHYSYGVNSTEKGDLSSESTVSRIRTEHFPLTLESARPSHTSQYLCASSESGSTEAFFGQGTRLTVV.

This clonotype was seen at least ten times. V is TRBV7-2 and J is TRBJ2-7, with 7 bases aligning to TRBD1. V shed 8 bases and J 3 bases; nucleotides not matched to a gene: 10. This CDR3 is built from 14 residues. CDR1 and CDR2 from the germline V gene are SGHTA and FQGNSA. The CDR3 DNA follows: TGTGCCAGCTTGAGAGGGACAGAGGGCTACGAGCAGTACTTC. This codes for CASLRGTEGYEQYF.

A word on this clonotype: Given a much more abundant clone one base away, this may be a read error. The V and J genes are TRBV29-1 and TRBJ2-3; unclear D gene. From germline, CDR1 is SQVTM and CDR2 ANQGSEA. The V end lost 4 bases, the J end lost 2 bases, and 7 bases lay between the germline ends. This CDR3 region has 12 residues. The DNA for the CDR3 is TGCAGCGTTGCATGGGACACAGATACGCAGTATTTT. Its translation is CSVAWDTDTQYF.

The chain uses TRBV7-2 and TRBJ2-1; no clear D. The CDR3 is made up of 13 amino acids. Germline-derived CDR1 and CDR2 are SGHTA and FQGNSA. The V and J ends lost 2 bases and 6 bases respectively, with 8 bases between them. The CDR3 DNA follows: TGTGCCAGCAGCTTAATATTAGCCAATGAGCAGTTCTTC. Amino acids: CASSLILANEQFF.

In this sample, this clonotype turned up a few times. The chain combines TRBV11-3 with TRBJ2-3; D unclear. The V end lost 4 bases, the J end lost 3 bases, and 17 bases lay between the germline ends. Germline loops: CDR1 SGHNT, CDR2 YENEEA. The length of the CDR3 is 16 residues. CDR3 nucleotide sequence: TGTGCCAGCAGCTCAGGATCTAACCGGGTGACAGATACGCAGTATTTT. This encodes CASSSGSNRVTDTQYF. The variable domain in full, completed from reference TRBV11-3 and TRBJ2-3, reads EAGVVQSPRYKIIEKKQPVAFWCNPISGHNTLYWYLQNLGQGPELLIRYENEEAVDDSQLPKDRFSAERLKGVDSTLKIQPAELGDSAVYLCASSSGSNRVTDTQYFGPGTRLTVL.